This TCR beta chain derives from a study of T cell repertoires in aging, cancer and after chemotherapy. The V and J ends lost 4 bases and 2 bases respectively, with 17 bases between them. The CDR3 contains 16 residues. Germline values: CDR1 SGHRS, CDR2 YFSETQ. TCR beta rearrangements were amplified from peripheral blood genomic DNA. A mixed TRB-A/B primer pool amplified rearranged TRB by multiplex touch-down PCR. TCRdb fed the multiplex PCR reads into MiXCR, producing one record per CDR3 protein. The table lists 1,000 or so distinct CDR3 sequences, roughly 26% of them singletons. In this sample, this clonotype turned up a few times.

V usage is TRBV5-1 and J usage is TRBJ2-3; D may be TRBD1 (5 bases). Sequences were obtained from blood. The TCR comes from a human donor with a blood cancer. DNA of the CDR3: TGCGCCAGCAGCCTGGACGGACAACTACACACAGATACGCAGTATTTT. This codes for CASSLDGQLHTDTQYF.